The TCR beta chain described here comes from a study of shared clonotypes between healthy human individuals. The wider study: Each donor's CD8 memory used one plate, CD8 naive two, each CD4 subset three.

Some clones are missing from TCRdb's copy, which holds only in-frame ones; the method was immunoSEQ multiplex PCR. The sample consists of roughly 640,000 clones, roughly 97% of them appearing once. CD45RA+ naive and CD45RA-negative memory subsets were separated from CD4+ cells. Study-level results: Richness estimates generally favored naive over memory subsets. Sorted-subset samples were not fully sequenced, rarefaction indicated.

Comments on this clone: What it binds is unknown.

The CDR3 is 15 residues long. Germline V lookup: CDR1 SGHDT, CDR2 YYEEEE. The ends lost 3 bases at V and 6 bases at J; junction bases unmatched: 9. Sequences were obtained from naive CD4+ T cells sorted from blood. The subset denotes: CD45RA+ positively selected. The sequence came from a woman aged 25 to 39 in good health. The rearrangement joins TRBV5-6 to TRBJ1-2, with TRBD1 matching 9 bases. CDR3: CASSSYRDRVDGYTF. DNA for the CDR3: TGTGCCAGCAGCTCGTATAGGGACAGGGTAGATGGCTACACCTTC.